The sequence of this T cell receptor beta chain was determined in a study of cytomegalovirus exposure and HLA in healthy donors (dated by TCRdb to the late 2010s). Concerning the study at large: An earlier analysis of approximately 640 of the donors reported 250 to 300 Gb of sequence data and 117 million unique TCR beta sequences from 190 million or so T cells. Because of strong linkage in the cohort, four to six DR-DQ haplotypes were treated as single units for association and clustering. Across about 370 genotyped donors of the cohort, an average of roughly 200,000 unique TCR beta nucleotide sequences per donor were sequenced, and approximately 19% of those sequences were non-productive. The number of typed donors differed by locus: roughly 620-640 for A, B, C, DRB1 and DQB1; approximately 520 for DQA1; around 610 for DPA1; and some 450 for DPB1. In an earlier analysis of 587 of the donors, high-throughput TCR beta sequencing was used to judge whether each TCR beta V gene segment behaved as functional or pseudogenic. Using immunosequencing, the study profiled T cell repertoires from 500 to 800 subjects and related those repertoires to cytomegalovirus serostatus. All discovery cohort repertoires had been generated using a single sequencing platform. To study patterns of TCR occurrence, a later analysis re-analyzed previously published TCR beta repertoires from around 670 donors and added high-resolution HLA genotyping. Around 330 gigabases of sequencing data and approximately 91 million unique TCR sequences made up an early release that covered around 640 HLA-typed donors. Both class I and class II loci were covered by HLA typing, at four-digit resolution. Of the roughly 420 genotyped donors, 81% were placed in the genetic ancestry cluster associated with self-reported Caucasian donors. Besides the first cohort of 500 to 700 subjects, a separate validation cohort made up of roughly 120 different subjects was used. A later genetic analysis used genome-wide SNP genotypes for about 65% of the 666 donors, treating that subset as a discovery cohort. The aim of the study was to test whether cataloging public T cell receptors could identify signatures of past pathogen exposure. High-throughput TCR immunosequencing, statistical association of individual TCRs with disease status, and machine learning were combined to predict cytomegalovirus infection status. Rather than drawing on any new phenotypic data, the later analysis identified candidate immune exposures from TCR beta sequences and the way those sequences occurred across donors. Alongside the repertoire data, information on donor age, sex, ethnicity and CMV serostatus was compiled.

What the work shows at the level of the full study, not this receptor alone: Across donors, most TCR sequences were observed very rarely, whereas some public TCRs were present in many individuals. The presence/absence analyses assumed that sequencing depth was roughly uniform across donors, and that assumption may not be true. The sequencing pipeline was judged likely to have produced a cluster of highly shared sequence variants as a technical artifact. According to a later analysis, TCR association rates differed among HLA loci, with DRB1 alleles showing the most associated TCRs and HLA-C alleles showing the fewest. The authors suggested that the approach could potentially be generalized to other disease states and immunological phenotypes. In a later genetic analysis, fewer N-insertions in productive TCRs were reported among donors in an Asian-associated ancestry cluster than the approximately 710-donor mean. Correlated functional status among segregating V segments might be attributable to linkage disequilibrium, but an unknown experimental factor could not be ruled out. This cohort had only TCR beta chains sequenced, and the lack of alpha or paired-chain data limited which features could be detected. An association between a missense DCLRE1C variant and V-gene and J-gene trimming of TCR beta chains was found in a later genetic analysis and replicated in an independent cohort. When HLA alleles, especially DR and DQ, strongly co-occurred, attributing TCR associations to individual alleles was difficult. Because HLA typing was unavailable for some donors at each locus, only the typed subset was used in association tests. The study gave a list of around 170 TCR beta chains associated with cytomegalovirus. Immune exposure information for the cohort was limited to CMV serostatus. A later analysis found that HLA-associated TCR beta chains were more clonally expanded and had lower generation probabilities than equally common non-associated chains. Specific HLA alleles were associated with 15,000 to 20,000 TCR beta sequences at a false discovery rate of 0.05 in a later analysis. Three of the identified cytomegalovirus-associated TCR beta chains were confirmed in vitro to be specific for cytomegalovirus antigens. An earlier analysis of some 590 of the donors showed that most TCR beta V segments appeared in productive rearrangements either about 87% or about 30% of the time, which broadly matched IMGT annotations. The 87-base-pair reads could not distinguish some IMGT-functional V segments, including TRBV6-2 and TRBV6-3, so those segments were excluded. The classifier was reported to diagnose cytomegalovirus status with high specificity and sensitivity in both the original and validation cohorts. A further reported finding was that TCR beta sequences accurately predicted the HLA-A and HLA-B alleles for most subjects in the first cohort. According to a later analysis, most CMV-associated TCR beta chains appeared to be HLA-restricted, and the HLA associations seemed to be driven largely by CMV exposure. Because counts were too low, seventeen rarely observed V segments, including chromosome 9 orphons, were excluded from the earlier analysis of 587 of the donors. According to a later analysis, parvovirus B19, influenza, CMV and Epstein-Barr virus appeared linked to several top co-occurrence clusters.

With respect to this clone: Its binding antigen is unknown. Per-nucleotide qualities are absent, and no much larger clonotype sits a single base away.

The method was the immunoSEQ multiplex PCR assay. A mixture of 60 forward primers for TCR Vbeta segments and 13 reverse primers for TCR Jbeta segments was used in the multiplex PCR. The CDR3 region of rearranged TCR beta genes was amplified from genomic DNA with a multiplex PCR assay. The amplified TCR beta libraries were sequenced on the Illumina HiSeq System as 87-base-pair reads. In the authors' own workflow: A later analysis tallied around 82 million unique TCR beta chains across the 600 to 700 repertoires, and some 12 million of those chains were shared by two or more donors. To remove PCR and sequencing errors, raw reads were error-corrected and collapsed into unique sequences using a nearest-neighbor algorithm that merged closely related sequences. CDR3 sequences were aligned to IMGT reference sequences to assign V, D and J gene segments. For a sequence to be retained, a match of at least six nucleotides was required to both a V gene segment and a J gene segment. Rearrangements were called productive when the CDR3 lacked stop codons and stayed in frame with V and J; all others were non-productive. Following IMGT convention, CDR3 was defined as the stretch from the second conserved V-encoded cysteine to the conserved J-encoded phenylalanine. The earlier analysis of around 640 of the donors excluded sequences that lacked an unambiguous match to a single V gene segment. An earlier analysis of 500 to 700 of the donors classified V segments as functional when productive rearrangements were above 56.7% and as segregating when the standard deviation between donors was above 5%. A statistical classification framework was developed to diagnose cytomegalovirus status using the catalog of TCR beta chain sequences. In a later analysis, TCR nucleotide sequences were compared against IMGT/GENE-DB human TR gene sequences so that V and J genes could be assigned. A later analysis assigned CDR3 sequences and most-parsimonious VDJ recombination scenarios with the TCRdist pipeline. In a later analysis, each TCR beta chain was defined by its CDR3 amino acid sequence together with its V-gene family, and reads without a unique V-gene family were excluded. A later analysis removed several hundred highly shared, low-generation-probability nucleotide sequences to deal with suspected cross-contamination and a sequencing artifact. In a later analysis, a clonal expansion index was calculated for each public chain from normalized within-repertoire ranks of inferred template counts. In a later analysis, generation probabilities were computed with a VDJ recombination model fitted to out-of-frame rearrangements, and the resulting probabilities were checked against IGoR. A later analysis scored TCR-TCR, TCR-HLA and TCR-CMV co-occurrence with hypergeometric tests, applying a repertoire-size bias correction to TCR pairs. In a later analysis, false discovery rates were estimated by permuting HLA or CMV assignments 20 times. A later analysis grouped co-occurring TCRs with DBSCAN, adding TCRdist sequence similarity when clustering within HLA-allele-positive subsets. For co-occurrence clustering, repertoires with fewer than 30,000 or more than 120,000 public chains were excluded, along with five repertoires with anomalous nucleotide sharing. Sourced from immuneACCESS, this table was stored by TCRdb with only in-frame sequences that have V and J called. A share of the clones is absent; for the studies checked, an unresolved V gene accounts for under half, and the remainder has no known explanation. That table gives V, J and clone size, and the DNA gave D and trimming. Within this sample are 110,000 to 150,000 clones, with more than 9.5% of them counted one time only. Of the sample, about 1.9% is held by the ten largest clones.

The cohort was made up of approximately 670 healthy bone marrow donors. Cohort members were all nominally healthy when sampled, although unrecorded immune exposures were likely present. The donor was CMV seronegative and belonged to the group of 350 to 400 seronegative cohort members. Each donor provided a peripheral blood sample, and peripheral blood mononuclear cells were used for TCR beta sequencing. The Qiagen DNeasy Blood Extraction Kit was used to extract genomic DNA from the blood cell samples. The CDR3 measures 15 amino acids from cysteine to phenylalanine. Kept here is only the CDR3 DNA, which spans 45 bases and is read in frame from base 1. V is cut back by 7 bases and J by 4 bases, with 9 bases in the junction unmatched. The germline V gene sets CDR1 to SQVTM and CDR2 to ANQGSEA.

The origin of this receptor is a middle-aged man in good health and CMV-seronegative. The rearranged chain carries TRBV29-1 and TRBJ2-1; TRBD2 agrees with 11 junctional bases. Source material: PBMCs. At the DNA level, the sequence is TGCAGCGCTGATAAGACTAGCGGGACTTACAATGAGCAGTTCTTC. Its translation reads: CSADKTSGTYNEQFF.